These 5 T cell receptor beta chains came from one sample sequenced in a study of cytomegalovirus exposure and HLA in healthy donors. Profiling relied on immunoSEQ multiplex PCR, and the TCRdb table lists in-frame clones only, not all of them. The sample holds 170,000 or so clones; about 80% are singletons and the top ten take around 2.8%. The material sequenced was PBMCs. Source of these receptors: a woman between 18 and 29 years old in good health and CMV-seropositive.

The chain is built from TRBV6-1 and TRBJ1-1; TRBD1 matches 10 bases. Germline CDR1 and CDR2: MNHNS and SASEGT. The CDR3 totals 17 residues. Germline trimming cut 3 bases from V and 1 base from J; bases unmatched to any gene: 8. CDR3 amino acids: CASSDRDRGLSNTEAFF. The CDR3 DNA follows: TGTGCCAGCAGTGATAGGGACAGGGGACTATCGAACACTGAAGCTTTCTTT.

The chain is built from TRBV7-2 and TRBJ1-1; no firm D call. CDR3 length: 13 amino acids. The germline CDR1 and CDR2 sequences are SGHTA and FQGNSA. Trimming cost V 6 bases and J 8 bases, with 16 bases left between them. The CDR3 DNA reads TGTGCCAGCAGAAATGTTCCCCGGGAGGAAGCTTTCTTT. Protein: CASRNVPREEAFF.

V usage is TRBV4-2 and J usage is TRBJ2-1; 13 nucleotides align to TRBD2. The CDR3 spans 15 residues. V shed 1 base, J shed 8 bases, and the junction held 2 bases outside the gene matches. Germline CDR1 is LGHNA and CDR2 is YNFKEQ. CDR3 in amino acids: CASSQGTSGGYEQFF. The DNA of the CDR3 is TGTGCCAGCAGCCAAGGGACTAGCGGGGGCTATGAGCAGTTCTTC.

V and J are TRBV10-1 and TRBJ1-1; 8 bases fit TRBD1. The CDR3 totals 15 residues. Germline lookup yields CDR1 WNHNN and CDR2 SYGVQD (reference sequence). The V gene end was trimmed by 0 bases and the J gene end by 3 bases; junction bases not matched to a gene: 3. The CDR3 DNA reads TGCGCCAGCAGTGAGTCTGTGGGACAGGACACTGAAGCTTTCTTT. Its protein product is CASSESVGQDTEAFF.

V gene TRBV7-9 combines with J gene TRBJ1-2, with unresolved D. The germline CDR1 and CDR2 sequences are SEHNR and FQNEAQ (reference sequence). This CDR3 has 12 amino acids. Trimming cost V 5 bases and J 4 bases, with 8 bases left between them. CDR3 nucleotides: TGTGCCAGCAGCCCGGGAATCTATGGCTACACCTTC. Translating it yields CASSPGIYGYTF. The whole variable domain, remainder taken from reference TRBV7-9 and TRBJ1-2, is DTGVSQNPRHKITKRGQNVTFRCDPISEHNRLYWYRQTLGQGPEFLTYFQNEAQLEKSRLLSDRFSAERPKGSFSTLEIQRTEQGDSAMYLCASSPGIYGYTFGSGTRLTVV.